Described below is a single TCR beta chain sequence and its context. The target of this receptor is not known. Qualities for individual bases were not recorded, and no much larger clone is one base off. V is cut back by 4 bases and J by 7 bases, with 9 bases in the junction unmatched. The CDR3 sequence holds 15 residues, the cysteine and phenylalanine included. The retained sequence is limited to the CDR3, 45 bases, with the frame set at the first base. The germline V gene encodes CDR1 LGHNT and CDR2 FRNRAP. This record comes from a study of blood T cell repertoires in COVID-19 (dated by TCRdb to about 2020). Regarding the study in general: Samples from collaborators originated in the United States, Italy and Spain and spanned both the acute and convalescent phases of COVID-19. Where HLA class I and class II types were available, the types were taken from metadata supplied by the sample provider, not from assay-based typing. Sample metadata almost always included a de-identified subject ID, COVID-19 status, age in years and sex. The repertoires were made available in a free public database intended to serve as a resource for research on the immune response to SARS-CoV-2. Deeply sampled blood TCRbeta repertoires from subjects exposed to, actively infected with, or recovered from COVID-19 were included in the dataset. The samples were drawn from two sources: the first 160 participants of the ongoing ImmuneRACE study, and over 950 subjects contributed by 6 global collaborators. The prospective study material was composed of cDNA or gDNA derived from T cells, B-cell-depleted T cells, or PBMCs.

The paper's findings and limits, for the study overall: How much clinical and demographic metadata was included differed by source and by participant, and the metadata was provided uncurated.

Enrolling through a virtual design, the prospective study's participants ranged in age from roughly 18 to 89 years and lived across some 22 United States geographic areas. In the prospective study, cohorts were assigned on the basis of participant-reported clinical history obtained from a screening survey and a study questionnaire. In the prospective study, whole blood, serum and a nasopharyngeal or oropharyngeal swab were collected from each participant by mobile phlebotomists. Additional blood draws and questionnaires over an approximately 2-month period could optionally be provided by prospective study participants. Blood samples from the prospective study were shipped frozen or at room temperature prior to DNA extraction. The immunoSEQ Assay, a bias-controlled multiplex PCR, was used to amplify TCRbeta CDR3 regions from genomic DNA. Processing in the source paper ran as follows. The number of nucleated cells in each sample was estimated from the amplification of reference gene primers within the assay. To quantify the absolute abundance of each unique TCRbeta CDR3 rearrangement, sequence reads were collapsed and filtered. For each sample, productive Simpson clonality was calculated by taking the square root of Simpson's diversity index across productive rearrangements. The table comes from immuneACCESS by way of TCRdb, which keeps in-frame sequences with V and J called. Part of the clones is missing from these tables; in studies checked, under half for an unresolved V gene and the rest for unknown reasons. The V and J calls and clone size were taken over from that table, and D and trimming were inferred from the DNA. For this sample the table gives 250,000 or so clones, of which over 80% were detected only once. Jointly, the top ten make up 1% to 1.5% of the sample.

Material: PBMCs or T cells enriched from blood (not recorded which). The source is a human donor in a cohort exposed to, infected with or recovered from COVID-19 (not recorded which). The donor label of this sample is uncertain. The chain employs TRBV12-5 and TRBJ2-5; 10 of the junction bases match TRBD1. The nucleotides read TGTGCTAGTGGTTCTGGACAGGGGGGACTGGGGACCCAGTACTTC. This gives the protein CASGSGQGGLGTQYF.